The T cell receptor beta chain described here comes from a study of beta chain features in type 1 diabetes. Study details: Comparable age, gender and cell yields were observed in patients relative to healthy donors. Findings of the study overall: The similarity of naive, central memory and Treg TCRB repertoires appeared greater among patients than among healthy donors. Shortening that was moderate but significant affected the TCRB CDR3s of Type 1 diabetes patients in all four CD4+ subsets.

Germline CDR1 SEHNR, CDR2 FQNEAQ (reference sequence). The CDR3 is made up of 15 amino acids. V was pared by 5 bases and J by 2 bases, with 2 bases of the junction left unmatched. Every isolated RNA sample was fully reverse transcribed, so sequencing captured expressed TCRB transcripts. TCRdb's table, derived via immunoSEQ multiplex PCR, lists solely in-frame clones and lacks some. The data contain some 350,000 clones, over 8.5% of them singletons. This clone was seen a few times. What it binds is not known. The sequence was obtained from a young man with type 1 diabetes. The chain carries TRBV7-9 and TRBJ2-1, with TRBD1 identical over 11 bases. The sequenced sample consisted of central memory CD4+ T cells from blood. The CDR3 coding sequence is TGTGCCAGCAGCACGGACAGGGGGCCCTACAATGAGCAGTTCTTC. Translation: CASSTDRGPYNEQFF.